This TCR beta chain was sequenced during a study of Tregs in tolerant kidney transplant recipients. A remark on this clone: The target antigen is unknown.

Only in-frame clones appear in the TCRdb table, and some are missing; sequencing was by immunoSEQ multiplex PCR. This sample has 100,000 to 150,000 clones, with around 94% found just once. V was pared by 4 bases and J by 11 bases, with 18 bases between. The length of the CDR3 is 13 residues. Germline CDR1 is SGHRS and CDR2 is YFSETQ. Study-level findings and limits: Tregs expanded with activated donor B cells seemed most donor-specific.

Sequenced sample: CD4+ T cells from blood. The clonotype comes from a human donor in good health. V gene TRBV5-1 combines with J gene TRBJ1-1; perhaps TRBD1 as D (5 bases). This CDR3 is CASSIDSGTWAFF. CDR3 DNA sequence: TGCGCCAGCAGCATCGACAGCGGTACGTGGGCTTTCTTT.